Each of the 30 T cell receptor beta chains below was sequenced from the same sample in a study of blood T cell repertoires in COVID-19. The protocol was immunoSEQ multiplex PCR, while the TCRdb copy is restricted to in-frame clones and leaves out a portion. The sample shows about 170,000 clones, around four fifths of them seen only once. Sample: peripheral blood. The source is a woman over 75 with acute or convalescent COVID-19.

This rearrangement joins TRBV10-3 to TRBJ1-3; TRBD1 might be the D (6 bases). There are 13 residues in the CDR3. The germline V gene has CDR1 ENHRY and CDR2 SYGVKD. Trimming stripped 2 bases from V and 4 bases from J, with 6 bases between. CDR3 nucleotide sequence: TGTGCCATCAGTGAGACAGGGGGAAACACCATATATTTT. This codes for CAISETGGNTIYF.

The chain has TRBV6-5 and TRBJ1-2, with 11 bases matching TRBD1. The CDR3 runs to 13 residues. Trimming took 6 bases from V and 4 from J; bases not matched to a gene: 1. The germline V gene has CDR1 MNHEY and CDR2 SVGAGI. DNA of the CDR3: TGTGCCAGCAGGGGACAGGGGGGCTATGGCTACACCTTC. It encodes CASRGQGGYGYTF.

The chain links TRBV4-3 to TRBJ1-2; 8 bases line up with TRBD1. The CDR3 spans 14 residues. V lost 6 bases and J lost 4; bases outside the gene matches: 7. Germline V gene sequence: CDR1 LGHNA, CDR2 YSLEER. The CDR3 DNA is TGCGCCAGCAGTCAGGACAGGGCTTTCTATGGCTACACCTTC. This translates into CASSQDRAFYGYTF.

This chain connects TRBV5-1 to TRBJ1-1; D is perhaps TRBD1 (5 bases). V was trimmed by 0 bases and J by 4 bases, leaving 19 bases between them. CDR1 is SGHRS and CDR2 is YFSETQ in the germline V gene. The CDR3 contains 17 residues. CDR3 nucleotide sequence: TGCGCCAGCAGCTTGGCCCGAACAGGCGGGCGGGGCACTGAAGCTTTCTTT. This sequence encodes CASSLARTGGRGTEAFF.

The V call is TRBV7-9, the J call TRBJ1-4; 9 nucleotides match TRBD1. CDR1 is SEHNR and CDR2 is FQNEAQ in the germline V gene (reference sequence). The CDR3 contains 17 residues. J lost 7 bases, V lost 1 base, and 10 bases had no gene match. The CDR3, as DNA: TGTGCCAGCAGCTTAGGCTCCAGGGGGACAGGGACTGAAAAACTGTTTTTT. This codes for CASSLGSRGTGTEKLFF.

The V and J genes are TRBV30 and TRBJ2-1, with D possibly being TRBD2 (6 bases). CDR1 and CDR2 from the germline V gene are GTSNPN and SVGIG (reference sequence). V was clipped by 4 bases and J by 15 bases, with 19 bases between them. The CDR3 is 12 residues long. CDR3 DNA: TGTGCCTGGATGGGAGGACCCTCTTCCACGTTCTTC. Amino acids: CAWMGGPSSTFF.

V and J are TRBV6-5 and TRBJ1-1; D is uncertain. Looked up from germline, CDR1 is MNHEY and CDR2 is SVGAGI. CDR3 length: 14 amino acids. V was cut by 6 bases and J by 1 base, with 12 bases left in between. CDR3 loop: CASRLLNKNTEAFF. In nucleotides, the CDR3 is TGTGCCAGCAGACTACTCAATAAGAACACTGAAGCTTTCTTT.

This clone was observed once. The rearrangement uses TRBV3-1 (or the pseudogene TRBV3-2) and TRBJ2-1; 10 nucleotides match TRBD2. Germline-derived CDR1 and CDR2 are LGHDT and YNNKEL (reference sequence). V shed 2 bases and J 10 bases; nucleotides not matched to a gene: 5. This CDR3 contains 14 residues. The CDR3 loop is CASSQLAGEGEQFF. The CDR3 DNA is TGTGCCAGCAGCCAACTAGCGGGAGAAGGGGAGCAGTTCTTC.

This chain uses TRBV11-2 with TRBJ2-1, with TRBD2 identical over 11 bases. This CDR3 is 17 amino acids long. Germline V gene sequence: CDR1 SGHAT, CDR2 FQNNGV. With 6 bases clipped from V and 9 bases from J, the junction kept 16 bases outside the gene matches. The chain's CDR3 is CASSPTLLAGVAGEQFF. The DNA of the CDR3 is TGTGCCAGCAGTCCGACCCTACTAGCGGGAGTCGCTGGTGAGCAGTTCTTC.

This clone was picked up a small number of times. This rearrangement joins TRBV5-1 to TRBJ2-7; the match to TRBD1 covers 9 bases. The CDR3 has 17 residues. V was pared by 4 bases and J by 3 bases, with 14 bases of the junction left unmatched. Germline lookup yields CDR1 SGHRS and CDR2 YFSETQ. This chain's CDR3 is CASSPQADRGLVYEQYF. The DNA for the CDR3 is TGCGCCAGCAGCCCCCAAGCAGACAGGGGGTTAGTCTACGAGCAGTACTTC.

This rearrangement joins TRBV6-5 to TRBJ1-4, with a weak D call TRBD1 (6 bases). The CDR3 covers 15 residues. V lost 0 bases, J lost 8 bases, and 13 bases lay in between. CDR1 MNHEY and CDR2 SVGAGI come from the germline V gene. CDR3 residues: CASSYSGAIGEKLFF. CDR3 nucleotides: TGTGCCAGCAGTTACTCGGGGGCTATCGGGGAAAAACTGTTTTTT.

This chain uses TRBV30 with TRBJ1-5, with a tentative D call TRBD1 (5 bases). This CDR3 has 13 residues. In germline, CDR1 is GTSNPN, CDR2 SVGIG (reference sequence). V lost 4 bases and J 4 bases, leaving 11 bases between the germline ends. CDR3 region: CAWNDRFNQPQHF. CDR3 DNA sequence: TGTGCCTGGAACGACAGATTTAATCAGCCCCAGCATTTT.

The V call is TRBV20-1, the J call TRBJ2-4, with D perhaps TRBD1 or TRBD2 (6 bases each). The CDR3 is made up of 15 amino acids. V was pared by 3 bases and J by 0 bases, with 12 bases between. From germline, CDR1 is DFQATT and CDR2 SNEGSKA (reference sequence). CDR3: CSASGGPLAKNIQYF. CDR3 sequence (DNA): TGCAGTGCTAGTGGGGGGCCGCTAGCCAAAAACATTCAGTACTTC.

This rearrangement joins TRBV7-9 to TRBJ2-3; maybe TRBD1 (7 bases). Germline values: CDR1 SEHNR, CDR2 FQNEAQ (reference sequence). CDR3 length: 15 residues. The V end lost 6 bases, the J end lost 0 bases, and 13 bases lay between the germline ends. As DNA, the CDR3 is TGTGCCAGCAGTACAGGGGACTCTAGCACAGATACGCAGTATTTT. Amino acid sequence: CASSTGDSSTDTQYF.

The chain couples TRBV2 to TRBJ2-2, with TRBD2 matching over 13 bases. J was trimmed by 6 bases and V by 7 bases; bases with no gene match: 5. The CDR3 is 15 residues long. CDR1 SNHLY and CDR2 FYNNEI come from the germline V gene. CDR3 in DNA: TGTGCCAGCATTAAACTAGCGGGAGGGTCCGGGGAGCTGTTTTTT. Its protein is CASIKLAGGSGELFF. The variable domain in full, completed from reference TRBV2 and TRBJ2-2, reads EPEVTQTPSHQVTQMGQEVILRCVPISNHLYFYWYRQILGQKVEFLVSFYNNEISEKSEIFDDQFSVERPDGSNFTLKIRSTKLEDSAMYFCASIKLAGGSGELFFGEGSRLTVL.

The CDR3 nucleotides are TGTGCCAGCAGCGCCGCCGGGACATCCACCTACAATGAGCAGTTCTTC. It yields the protein CASSAAGTSTYNEQFF. The J gene is TRBJ2-1, the V gene TRBV9; D perhaps matches TRBD1 (6 bases). The germline V and J ends were trimmed by 3 bases and 2 bases, with 15 bases remaining between them. Germline V gene lookup returns CDR1 SGDLS and CDR2 YYNGEE. The CDR3 consists of 16 residues.

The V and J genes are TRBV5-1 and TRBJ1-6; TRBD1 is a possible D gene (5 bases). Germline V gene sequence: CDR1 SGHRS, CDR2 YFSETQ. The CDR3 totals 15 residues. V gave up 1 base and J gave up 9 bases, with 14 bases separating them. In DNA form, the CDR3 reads TGCGCCAGCAGCTTGACGACCCAGGGATCTTCACCCCTCCACTTT. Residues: CASSLTTQGSSPLHF.

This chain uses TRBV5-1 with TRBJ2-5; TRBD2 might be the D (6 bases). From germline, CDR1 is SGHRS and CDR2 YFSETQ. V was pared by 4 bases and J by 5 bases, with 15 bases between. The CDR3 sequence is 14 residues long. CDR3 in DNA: TGCGCCAGCAGCGCTAGCGCAGGAGCGGAGACCCAGTACTTC. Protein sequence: CASSASAGAETQYF.

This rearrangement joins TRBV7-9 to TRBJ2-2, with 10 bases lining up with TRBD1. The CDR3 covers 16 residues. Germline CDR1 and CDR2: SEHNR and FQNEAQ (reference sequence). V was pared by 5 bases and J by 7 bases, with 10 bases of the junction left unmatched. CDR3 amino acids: CASSRYRTGGIGELFF. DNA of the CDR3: TGTGCCAGCAGCCGATACCGGACAGGGGGGATCGGGGAGCTGTTTTTT.

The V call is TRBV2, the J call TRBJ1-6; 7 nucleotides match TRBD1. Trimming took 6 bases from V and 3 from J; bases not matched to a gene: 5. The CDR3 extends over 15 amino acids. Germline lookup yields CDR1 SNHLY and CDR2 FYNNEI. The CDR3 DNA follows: TGTGCCAGCAGCGCCCGGGACAGCTATAATTCACCCCTCCACTTT. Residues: CASSARDSYNSPLHF.

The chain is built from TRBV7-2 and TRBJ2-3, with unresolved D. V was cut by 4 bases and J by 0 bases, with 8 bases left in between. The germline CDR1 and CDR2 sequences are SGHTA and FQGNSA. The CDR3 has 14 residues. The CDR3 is CASSSRHSTDTQYF. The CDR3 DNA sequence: TGTGCCAGCAGCTCCAGACACAGCACAGATACGCAGTATTTT.

CDR3 nucleotides: TGTGCCAGCACGAGACAGGGTCCAGCCTACAATGAGCAGTTCTTC. Encoded protein: CASTRQGPAYNEQFF. This rearrangement joins TRBV2 to TRBJ2-1; 7 bases map to TRBD1. The J segment lost 2 bases and the V segment lost 7 bases, leaving 8 bases of the junction unmatched. This CDR3 contains 15 residues. The V gene's germline CDR1 is SNHLY and CDR2 FYNNEI.

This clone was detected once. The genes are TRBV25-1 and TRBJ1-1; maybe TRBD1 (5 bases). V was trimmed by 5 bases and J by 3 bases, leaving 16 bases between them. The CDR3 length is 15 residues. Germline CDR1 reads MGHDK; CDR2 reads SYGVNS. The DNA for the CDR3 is TGTGCCAGCAGTCCTTTAAAGGGGTCGGACACTGAAGCTTTCTTT. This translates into CASSPLKGSDTEAFF.

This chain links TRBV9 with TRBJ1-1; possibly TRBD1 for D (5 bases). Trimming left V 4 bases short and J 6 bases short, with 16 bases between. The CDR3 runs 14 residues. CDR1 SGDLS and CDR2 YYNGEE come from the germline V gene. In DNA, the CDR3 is TGTGCCAGCAGCCAAAGACTAGGGGCGGCTGAAGCTTTCTTT. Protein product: CASSQRLGAAEAFF.

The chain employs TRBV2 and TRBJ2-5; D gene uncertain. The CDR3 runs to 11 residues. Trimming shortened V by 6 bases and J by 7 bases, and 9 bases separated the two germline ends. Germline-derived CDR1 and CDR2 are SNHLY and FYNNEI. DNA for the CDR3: TGTGCCAGCAGCCCTTCCGGGACCCAGTACTTC. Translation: CASSPSGTQYF.

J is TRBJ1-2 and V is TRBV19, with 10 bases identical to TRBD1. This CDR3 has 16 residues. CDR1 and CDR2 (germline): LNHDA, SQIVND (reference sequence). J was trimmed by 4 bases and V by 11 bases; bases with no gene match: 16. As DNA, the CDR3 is TGTGCCTGCAGTAAGACAGGGGGCGCCGAACCCTATGGCTACACCTTC. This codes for CACSKTGGAEPYGYTF. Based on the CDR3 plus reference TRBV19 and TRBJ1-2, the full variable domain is DGGITQSPKYLFRKEGQNVTLSCEQNLNHDAMYWYRQDPGQGLRLIYYSQIVNDFQKGDIAEGYSVSREKKESFPLTVTSAQKNPTAFYLCACSKTGGAEPYGYTFGSGTRLTVV.

CDR3 sequence: CASSPGPGAFYGYTF. CDR3 nucleotide sequence: TGCGCCAGCAGCCCCGGCCCGGGAGCCTTCTATGGCTACACCTTC. The chain joins TRBV4-3 to TRBJ1-2; unclear D gene. Germline lookup yields CDR1 LGHNA and CDR2 YSLEER. The CDR3 is 15 amino acids. Trimming removed 4 bases at V and 4 bases at J, with 16 bases between.

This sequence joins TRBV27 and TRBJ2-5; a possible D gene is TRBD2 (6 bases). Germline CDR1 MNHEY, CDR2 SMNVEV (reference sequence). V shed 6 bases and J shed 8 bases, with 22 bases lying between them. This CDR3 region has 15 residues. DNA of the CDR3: TGTGCCAGCAGCCCGAGTCTAGGACTACGGCGCACCCAGTACTTC. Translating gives CASSPSLGLRRTQYF.

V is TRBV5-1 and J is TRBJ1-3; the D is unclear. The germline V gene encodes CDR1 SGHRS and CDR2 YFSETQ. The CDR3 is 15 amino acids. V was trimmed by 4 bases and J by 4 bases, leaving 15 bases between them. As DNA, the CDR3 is TGCGCCAGCAGCCCGTTCCTGGCGGGGGGAAACACCATATATTTT. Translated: CASSPFLAGGNTIYF. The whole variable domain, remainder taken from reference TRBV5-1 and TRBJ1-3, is KAGVTQTPRYLIKTRGQQVTLSCSPISGHRSVSWYQQTPGQGLQFLFEYFSETQRNKGNFPGRFSGRQFSNSRSEMNVSTLELGDSALYLCASSPFLAGGNTIYFGEGSWLTVV.

CDR3: CAISESSIPSPLHF. CDR3 nucleotides: TGTGCCATCAGTGAGTCTTCCATTCCTTCACCCCTCCACTTT. The chain recombines TRBV10-3 with TRBJ1-6; D not certain. The CDR3 spans 14 residues. V was cut by 0 bases and J by 9 bases, with 9 bases left in between. In germline, CDR1 is ENHRY, CDR2 SYGVKD.